Listed here is a single TCR beta chain. The data belong to a study of human T cells and chemical hapten exposure. Documented time point: pre-sensitization, week 0. Described treatment: therapeutic diphenylcyclopropenone sensitization with weekly scalp DPC. Total RNA came from unfractionated whole blood. TCRdb used MiXCR to reprocess the RACE reads, holding one entry per CDR3 protein. The repertoire consists of about 85,000 distinct CDR3 sequences, with about 8.5% occurring once and the leading ten covering around 2.6%. This CDR3 comprises 15 residues. V lost 0 bases to trimming and J lost 3 bases, with 12 bases between them.

The receptor was derived from a man aged 35 to 55 with alopecia areata. Some clones in this sample may be carry-over from other donors' samples. The sequencing here drew on whole blood, taken in connection with sensitization to the hapten diphenylcyclopropenone (DPC). The chain has TRBV12-3 or TRBV12-4 and TRBJ2-7; D might be TRBD1 or TRBD2, each matching 5 bases. The CDR3 DNA is TGTGCCAGCAGTTTAGCGATCGGGGCAGACTACGAGCAGTACGTC. As protein: CASSLAIGADYEQYV.